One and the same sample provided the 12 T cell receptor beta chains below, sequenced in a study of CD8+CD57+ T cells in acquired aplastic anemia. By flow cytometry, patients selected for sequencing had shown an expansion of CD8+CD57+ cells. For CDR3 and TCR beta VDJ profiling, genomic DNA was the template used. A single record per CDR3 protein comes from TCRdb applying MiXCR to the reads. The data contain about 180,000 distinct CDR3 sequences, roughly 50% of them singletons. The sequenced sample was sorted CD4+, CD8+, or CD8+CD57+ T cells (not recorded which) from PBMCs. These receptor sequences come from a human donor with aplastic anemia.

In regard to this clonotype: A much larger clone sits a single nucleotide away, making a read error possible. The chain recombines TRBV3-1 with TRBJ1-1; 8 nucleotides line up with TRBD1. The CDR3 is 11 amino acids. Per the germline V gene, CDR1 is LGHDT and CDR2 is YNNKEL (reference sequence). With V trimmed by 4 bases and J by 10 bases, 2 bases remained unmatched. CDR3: CASSLGTGAFF. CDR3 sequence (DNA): TGTGCCAGCAGCCTAGGGACAGGAGCTTTCTTT. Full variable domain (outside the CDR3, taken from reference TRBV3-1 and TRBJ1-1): DTAVSQTPKYLVTQMGNDKSIKCEQNLGHDTMYWYKQDSKKFLKIMFSYNNKELIINETVPNRFSPKSPDKAHLNLHINSLELGDSAVYFCASSLGTGAFFGQGTRLTVV.

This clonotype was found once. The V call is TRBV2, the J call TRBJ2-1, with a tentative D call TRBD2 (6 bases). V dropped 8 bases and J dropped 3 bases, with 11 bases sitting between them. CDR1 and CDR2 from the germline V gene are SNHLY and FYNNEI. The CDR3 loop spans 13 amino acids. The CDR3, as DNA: TGTGCCAGCCGCCAAGCGGGCTACAATGAGCAGTTCTTC. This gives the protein CASRQAGYNEQFF.

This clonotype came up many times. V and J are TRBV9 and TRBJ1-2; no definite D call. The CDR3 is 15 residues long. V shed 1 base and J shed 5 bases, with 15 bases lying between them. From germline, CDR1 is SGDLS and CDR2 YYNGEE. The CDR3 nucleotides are TGTGCCAGCAGCGTAACCCCACAGCCCAAATATGGCTACACCTTC. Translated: CASSVTPQPKYGYTF.

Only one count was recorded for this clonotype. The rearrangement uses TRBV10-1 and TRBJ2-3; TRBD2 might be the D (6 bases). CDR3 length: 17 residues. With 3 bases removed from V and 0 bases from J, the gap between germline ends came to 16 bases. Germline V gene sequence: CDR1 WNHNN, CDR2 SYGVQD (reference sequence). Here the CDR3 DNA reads TGCGCCAGCAGTGACTTCCCTACGGGGGTGAGCACAGATACGCAGTATTTT. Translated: CASSDFPTGVSTDTQYF.

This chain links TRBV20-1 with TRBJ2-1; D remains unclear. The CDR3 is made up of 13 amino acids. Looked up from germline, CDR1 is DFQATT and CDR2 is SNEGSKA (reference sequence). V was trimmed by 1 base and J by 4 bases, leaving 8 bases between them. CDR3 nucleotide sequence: TGCAGTGCTAGAGGCTGGGATTACAATGAGCAGTTCTTC. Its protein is CSARGWDYNEQFF.

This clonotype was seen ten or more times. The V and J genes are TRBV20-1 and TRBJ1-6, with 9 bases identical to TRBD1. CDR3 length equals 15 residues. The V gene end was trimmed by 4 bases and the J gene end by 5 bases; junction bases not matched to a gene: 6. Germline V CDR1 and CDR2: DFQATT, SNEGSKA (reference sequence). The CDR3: CSANPRQGDNSPLHF. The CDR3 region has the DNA TGCAGTGCTAACCCCCGACAGGGGGATAATTCACCCCTCCACTTT.

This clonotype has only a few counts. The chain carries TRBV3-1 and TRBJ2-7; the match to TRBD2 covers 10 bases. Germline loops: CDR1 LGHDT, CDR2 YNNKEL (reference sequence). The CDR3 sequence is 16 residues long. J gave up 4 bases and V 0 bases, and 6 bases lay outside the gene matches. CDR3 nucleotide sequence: TGTGCCAGCAGCCAAGATCGCCTAGCGGGGGTTTACGAGCAGTACTTC. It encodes CASSQDRLAGVYEQYF.

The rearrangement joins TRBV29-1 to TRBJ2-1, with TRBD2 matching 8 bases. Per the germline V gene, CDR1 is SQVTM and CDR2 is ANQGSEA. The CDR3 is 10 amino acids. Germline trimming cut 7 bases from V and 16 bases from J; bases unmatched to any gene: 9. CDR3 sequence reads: CSARAGVTFF. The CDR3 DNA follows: TGCAGCGCCCGAGCGGGAGTAACCTTCTTC.

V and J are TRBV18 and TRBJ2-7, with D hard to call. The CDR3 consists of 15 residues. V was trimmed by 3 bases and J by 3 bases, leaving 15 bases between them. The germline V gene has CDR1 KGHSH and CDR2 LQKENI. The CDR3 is CASSPAQMPYYEQYF. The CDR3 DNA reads TGTGCCAGCTCACCTGCCCAGATGCCATACTACGAGCAGTACTTC.

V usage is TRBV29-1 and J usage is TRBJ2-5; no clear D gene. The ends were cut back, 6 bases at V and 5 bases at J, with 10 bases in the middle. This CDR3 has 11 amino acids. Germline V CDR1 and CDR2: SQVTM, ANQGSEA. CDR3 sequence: CSVSWTETQYF. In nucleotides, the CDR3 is TGCAGCGTCTCTTGGACGGAGACCCAGTACTTC. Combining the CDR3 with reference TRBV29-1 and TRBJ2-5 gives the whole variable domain SAVISQKPSRDICQRGTSLTIQCQVDSQVTMMFWYRQQPGQSLTLIATANQGSEATYESGFVIDKFPISRPNLTFSTLTVSNMSPEDSSIYLCSVSWTETQYFGPGTRLLVL.

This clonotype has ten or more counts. As DNA, the CDR3 is TGTGCCAGCTCCCAGGGGGCTAGTGAAAAACTGTTTTTT. Its translation: CASSQGASEKLFF. V usage is TRBV2 and J usage is TRBJ1-4; TRBD1 aligns across 8 bases. Trimming cost V 8 bases and J 7 bases; bases outside gene matches: 6. CDR1 is SNHLY and CDR2 is FYNNEI in the germline V gene. There are 13 residues in the CDR3.

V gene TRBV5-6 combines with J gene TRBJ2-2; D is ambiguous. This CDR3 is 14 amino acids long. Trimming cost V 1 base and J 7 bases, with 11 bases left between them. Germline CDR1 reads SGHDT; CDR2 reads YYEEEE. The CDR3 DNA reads TGTGCCAGCAGCTTGCAGGCAGTCGACGGGGAGCTGTTTTTT. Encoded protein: CASSLQAVDGELFF.